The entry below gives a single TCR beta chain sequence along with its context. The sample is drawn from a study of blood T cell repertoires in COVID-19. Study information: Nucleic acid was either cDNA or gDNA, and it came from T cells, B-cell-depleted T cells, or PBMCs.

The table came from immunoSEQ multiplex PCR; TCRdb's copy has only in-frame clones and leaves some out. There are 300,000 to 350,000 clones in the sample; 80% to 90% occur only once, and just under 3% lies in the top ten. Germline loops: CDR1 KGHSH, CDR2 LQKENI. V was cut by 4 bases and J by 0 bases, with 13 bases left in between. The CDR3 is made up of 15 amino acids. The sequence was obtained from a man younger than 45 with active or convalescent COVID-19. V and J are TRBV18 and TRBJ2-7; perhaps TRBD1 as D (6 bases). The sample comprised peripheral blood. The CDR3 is CASSLRGSSSYEQYF. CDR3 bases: TGTGCCAGCTCACTCAGGGGCTCTAGCTCCTACGAGCAGTACTTC.